This T cell receptor beta chain stems from a study of Ad26.COV2.S vaccination and SARS-CoV-2 variants. With regard to this clone: Antigen unknown.

Regarding the study as a whole: After vaccination, reports described spike-specific CD8+ and CD4+ T cell responses as showing substantial breadth. Vaccinated and placebo-treated recipients had similar non-spike TCR breadth.

Some clones are missing from TCRdb's copy, which holds only in-frame ones; the method was immunoSEQ multiplex PCR. In the table there are roughly 100,000 clones, about three quarters of which are singletons. Trimming cost V 7 bases and J 5 bases, with 11 bases left between them. This CDR3 has 12 amino acids. Germline V CDR1 and CDR2: MDHEN, SYDVKM. The source of this sequence is a human donor who had recovered from COVID-19. V usage is TRBV28 and J usage is TRBJ1-1; no clear D gene. Sequenced material: peripheral blood, taken after recovery from COVID-19. The CDR3 region has the DNA TGTGCCAGCACCCAACGGGATACTGAAGCTTTCTTT. It codes for CASTQRDTEAFF. The full variable domain, rest sourced from reference TRBV28 and TRBJ1-1, is DVKVTQSSRYLVKRTGEKVFLECVQDMDHENMFWYRQDPGLGLRLIYFSYDVKMKEKGDIPEGYSVSREKKERFSLILESASTNQTSMYLCASTQRDTEAFFGQGTRLTVV.